These 23 T cell receptor beta chains came from one sample sequenced in a study of cytomegalovirus exposure and HLA in healthy donors. It was with 60 Vbeta and 13 Jbeta primers that the PCR ran. Only in-frame clones appear in the TCRdb table, and some are missing; sequencing was by immunoSEQ multiplex PCR. The data show about 180,000 clones, over 70% seen once. Sequencing used PBMCs. These receptor sequences come from a man aged 40-49 years in good health and CMV-seronegative.

V is TRBV5-1 and J is TRBJ2-2; 11 bases agree with TRBD2. Losses at the gene ends were 5 bases for V and 2 bases for J; bases not matched to a gene: 5. Germline lookup yields CDR1 SGHRS and CDR2 YFSETQ. This CDR3 has 16 amino acids. For the CDR3, the DNA is TGCGCCAGCAGGACTAGCGGGGCCCTAAACACCGGGGAGCTGTTTTTT. Translation gives CASRTSGALNTGELFF.

V usage is TRBV2 and J usage is TRBJ2-4; D perhaps matches TRBD2 (6 bases). Germline CDR1 and CDR2: SNHLY and FYNNEI. V was pared by 7 bases and J by 8 bases, with 15 bases between. This CDR3 contains 13 residues. The CDR3 here is CASTEGGGDIQYF. The CDR3 nucleotides read TGTGCCAGCACGGAGGGAGGTGGGGACATTCAGTACTTC.

The chain is built from TRBV10-3 and TRBJ2-5, with D maybe TRBD2 (6 bases). The J call may be mistaken, given a closer DNA end match to TRBJ2-7. Germline CDR1 ENHRY, CDR2 SYGVKD. The CDR3 is 18 residues long. CDR3 in amino acids: CAISPGSGPSRSSYEQYF. The DNA for the CDR3 is TGTGCCATCAGCCCGGGAAGCGGGCCTTCCCGCAGCTCCTACGAGCAGTACTTC.

The J gene is TRBJ2-5, the V gene TRBV7-8; D may be TRBD1 (6 bases). The V and J ends lost 4 bases and 1 base respectively, with 16 bases between them. Germline V gene data show CDR1 as SGHVS and CDR2 as FQNEAQ. This CDR3 has 16 amino acids. This chain's CDR3 is CASSSGAWRTQETQYF. The CDR3 bases are TGTGCCAGCAGCTCAGGGGCTTGGCGGACCCAAGAGACCCAGTACTTC.

This chain joins TRBV9 and TRBJ1-5, with TRBD1 as a possible D gene (6 bases). The CDR3 totals 16 residues. Germline V lookup: CDR1 SGDLS, CDR2 YYNGEE. With 0 bases removed from V and 5 bases from J, the gap between germline ends came to 15 bases. CDR3 sequence (DNA): TGTGCCAGCAGCGTAGACGGACAGACTCGGGATCAGCCCCAGCATTTT. This sequence encodes CASSVDGQTRDQPQHF.

J is TRBJ2-4 and V is TRBV5-8; no reliable D call. The CDR3 sequence is 12 residues long. Per germline, CDR1 SGHTS and CDR2 YDEGEE. The V end was cut by 4 bases, the J end by 13 bases, with 15 bases between. The CDR3 loop is CASSPRQVGQYF. The CDR3 DNA reads TGTGCCAGCAGCCCCCGCCAGGTAGGCCAGTACTTC.

This clone occurred a few times. J is TRBJ2-7 and V is TRBV30; 7 bases are shared with TRBD2. V shed 2 bases, J shed 2 bases, and the junction held 6 bases outside the gene matches. The CDR3 sequence is 14 residues long. Germline V gene sequence: CDR1 GTSNPN, CDR2 SVGIG (reference sequence). Written as DNA, the CDR3 is TGTGCCTGGAGTTCGGGGGAGGGGACCTACGAGCAGTACTTC. This encodes CAWSSGEGTYEQYF. The full variable domain, completed using reference TRBV30 and TRBJ2-7, is SQTIHQWPATLVQPVGSPLSLECTVEGTSNPNLYWYRQAAGRGLQLLFYSVGIGQISSEVPQNLSASRPQDRQFILSSKKLLLSDSGFYLCAWSSGEGTYEQYFGPGTRLTVT.

The V and J genes are TRBV11-3 and TRBJ2-5, with D unresolved. This CDR3 region has 15 residues. In germline, CDR1 is SGHNT, CDR2 YENEEA. Trimming cost V 6 bases and J 5 bases, with 19 bases left between them. CDR3 nucleotide sequence: TGTGCCAGCAGTCCCTCGGTGTCGACCGGGGAGACCCAGTACTTC. Translating gives CASSPSVSTGETQYF. The full variable domain, completed using reference TRBV11-3 and TRBJ2-5, is EAGVVQSPRYKIIEKKQPVAFWCNPISGHNTLYWYLQNLGQGPELLIRYENEEAVDDSQLPKDRFSAERLKGVDSTLKIQPAELGDSAVYLCASSPSVSTGETQYFGPGTRLLVL.

The genes are TRBV18 and TRBJ1-1, with 8 bases matching TRBD1. The germline CDR1 and CDR2 sequences are KGHSH and LQKENI. The V gene end was trimmed by 3 bases and the J gene end by 3 bases; junction bases not matched to a gene: 9. The CDR3 has 16 residues. The CDR3 nucleotides read TGTGCCAGCTCACCGATGACAGGGGTCCTGGACACTGAAGCTTTCTTT. Residues: CASSPMTGVLDTEAFF.

V is TRBV6-6 and J is TRBJ2-4; the D is unclear. The germline V gene has CDR1 MNHNY and CDR2 SVGAGI (reference sequence). V gave up 7 bases and J gave up 15 bases, with 13 bases separating them. CDR3 length equals 10 residues. CDR3 loop: CASNSRPRYF. DNA for the CDR3: TGTGCCAGCAATTCAAGGCCTAGGTACTTC.

The V gene is TRBV5-4, the J gene TRBJ2-7; 13 nucleotides match TRBD2. This CDR3 has 15 residues. Germline lookup yields CDR1 SGHNT and CDR2 YYREEE (reference sequence). Trimming cost V 4 bases and J 3 bases; bases outside gene matches: 4. CDR3 nucleotides: TGTGCCAGCAGCGCCGGACTAGCGGGGGACTACGAGCAGTACTTC. Translating gives CASSAGLAGDYEQYF.

V usage is TRBV7-2 and J usage is TRBJ2-7, with 10 bases aligning to TRBD1. In germline, CDR1 is SGHTA, CDR2 FQGNSA. The V segment lost 5 bases and the J segment 5 bases; nucleotides outside the gene matches: 12. The CDR3 sequence is 16 residues long. CDR3 bases: TGTGCCAGCAGCATCCCCAGGGACAGGGGTTCCCACGAGCAGTACTTC. Translation: CASSIPRDRGSHEQYF.

This chain joins TRBV6-1 and TRBJ1-1; 7 bases fit TRBD1. With V trimmed by 4 bases and J by 4 bases, 6 bases remained unmatched. The CDR3 covers 14 residues. Germline CDR1 reads MNHNS; CDR2 reads SASEGT. This CDR3 is CASSASNRGTEAFF. The CDR3 DNA sequence: TGTGCCAGCAGTGCCTCAAACAGGGGCACTGAAGCTTTCTTT.

The chain carries TRBV10-1 and TRBJ2-1; TRBD2 aligns across 11 bases. Trimming cost V 6 bases and J 4 bases; bases outside gene matches: 5. The CDR3 totals 15 residues. CDR1 is WNHNN, CDR2 SYGVQD, per germline (reference sequence). DNA of the CDR3: TGCGCCAGCAGACCTAGCGGGGGGAATTACAATGAGCAGTTCTTC. It codes for CASRPSGGNYNEQFF.

The V call is TRBV6-5, the J call TRBJ1-5; TRBD1 matches at 10 bases. CDR1 MNHEY and CDR2 SVGAGI come from the germline V gene. The CDR3 runs to 15 residues. V dropped 6 bases and J dropped 2; count of bases not matched to a gene: 4. CDR3 in amino acids: CASRPGTGGNQPQHF. The DNA for the CDR3 is TGTGCCAGCAGACCCGGGACAGGGGGCAATCAGCCCCAGCATTTT.

This chain uses TRBV2 with TRBJ2-7, with unresolved D. Trimming left V 0 bases short and J 5 bases short, with 8 bases between. Germline-derived CDR1 and CDR2 are SNHLY and FYNNEI. The CDR3 totals 13 residues. CDR3 protein: CASSEALRDEQYF. DNA of the CDR3: TGTGCCAGCAGTGAAGCGCTGAGAGACGAGCAGTACTTC.

The chain has TRBV11-2 and TRBJ1-2; TRBD1 agrees at 8 bases. Per germline, CDR1 SGHAT and CDR2 FQNNGV. V lost 5 bases and J lost 5; bases outside the gene matches: 7. The length of the CDR3 is 14 residues. In nucleotides, the CDR3 is TGTGCCAGCAGCCCGACAGGGGCTATGTATGGCTACACCTTC. The encoded protein is CASSPTGAMYGYTF.

This chain uses TRBV10-3 with TRBJ1-2; D might be TRBD1 (6 bases). V shed 2 bases and J shed 0 bases, with 13 bases lying between them. The CDR3 spans 16 residues. CDR1 is ENHRY and CDR2 is SYGVKD in the germline V gene. The CDR3 region is CAISERHRETNYGYTF. As DNA, the CDR3 is TGTGCCATCAGTGAGAGGCACAGGGAAACTAACTATGGCTACACCTTC.

This sequence joins TRBV10-3 and TRBJ2-7, with 7 nucleotides matching TRBD2. V trimming: 10 bases; J trimming: 3 bases; junction bases outside the gene matches: 9. CDR3 length: 13 amino acids. Germline CDR1 ENHRY, CDR2 SYGVKD. CDR3 DNA sequence: TGTGCCACGGGGGGAGTCGGCAGCTACGAGCAGTACTTC. Translation: CATGGVGSYEQYF.

The CDR3 spells CASSFRQGGNTEAFF. The DNA of the CDR3 is TGTGCCAGCAGCTTTCGACAGGGAGGTAACACTGAAGCTTTCTTT. The V gene is TRBV11-3, the J gene TRBJ1-1; TRBD1 matches 7 bases. This CDR3 region has 15 residues. The ends lost 3 bases at V and 2 bases at J; junction bases unmatched: 6. Germline V lookup: CDR1 SGHNT, CDR2 YENEEA.

The genes are TRBV11-1 and TRBJ2-2, with 10 bases identical to TRBD1. The CDR3 consists of 15 residues. From germline, CDR1 is SGHAT and CDR2 FQDESV (reference sequence). The J segment lost 10 bases and the V segment lost 5 bases, leaving 10 bases of the junction unmatched. The CDR3: CASSPRDRGISELFF. The CDR3 bases are TGTGCCAGCAGCCCGCGGGACAGGGGAATATCGGAGCTGTTTTTT.

The chain carries TRBV5-6 and TRBJ2-1, with 13 bases aligning to TRBD2. CDR1 is SGHDT and CDR2 is YYEEEE in the germline V gene. With V trimmed by 0 bases and J by 8 bases, 5 bases remained unmatched. This CDR3 is built from 16 residues. CDR3 sequence (DNA): TGTGCCAGCAGCTTGGCTGGGACTAGCGGGGTCTATGAGCAGTTCTTC. Its protein product is CASSLAGTSGVYEQFF.

The rearrangement uses TRBV11-2 and TRBJ2-2; perhaps TRBD1 as D (5 bases). The CDR3 loop spans 17 amino acids. V dropped 8 bases and J dropped 0 bases, with 19 bases sitting between them. Germline values: CDR1 SGHAT, CDR2 FQNNGV. DNA for the CDR3: TGTGCCAGCTCCCTTGGGGCCAGGACCTCGAACACCGGGGAGCTGTTTTTT. Its protein product is CASSLGARTSNTGELFF.